The next 13 T cell receptor beta chains were all read from a single sample in a study of human T cells and chemical hapten exposure. From the RACE reads, TCRdb called clonotypes with MiXCR, one entry per CDR3 protein. The sample consists of 35,000 to 45,000 distinct CDR3 sequences, 8.5% to 10% of them appearing once. Time point of the sample: patch test 2, 6 weeks after DPC sensitization. The treatment: therapeutic diphenylcyclopropenone sensitization with weekly scalp DPC. The starting material was whole blood, obtained in connection with sensitization to the hapten diphenylcyclopropenone (DPC). Receptors were obtained from a middle-aged woman with alopecia areata. Some clones in this sample may be carry-over from other donors' samples.

This clonotype was observed many times. The V and J genes are TRBV27 and TRBJ2-5; D is unresolved. CDR1 and CDR2 (germline): MNHEY, SMNVEV (reference sequence). The CDR3 totals 13 residues. Trimming removed 4 bases at V and 0 bases at J, with 6 bases between. CDR3: CASSYKDQETQYF. In nucleotides, the CDR3 is TGTGCCAGCAGTTATAAGGACCAAGAGACCCAGTACTTC.

CDR3 DNA: TGTGCCAGCAGCCGAGGGGCGGGGTCATATGGAAAACTGTTTTTT. This translates into CASSRGAGSYGKLFF. The rearrangement joins TRBV12-3 or TRBV12-4 to TRBJ1-4; D may be TRBD1 (5 bases). There are 15 residues in the CDR3. Trimming took 6 bases from V and 10 from J, leaving 21 bases between them.

This clonotype was seen at least ten times. The chain uses TRBV12-3 or TRBV12-4 and TRBJ1-5, with unresolved D. The CDR3 length is 12 residues. V was trimmed by 5 bases and J by 9 bases, leaving 11 bases between them. The CDR3 loop is CASSAAVVPQHF. The CDR3 DNA reads as TGTGCCAGCAGTGCAGCCGTTGTGCCCCAGCATTTT.

This clonotype was counted ten times or more. The chain recombines TRBV28 with TRBJ1-6; possibly TRBD1 for D (5 bases). Trimming stripped 6 bases from V and 5 bases from J, with 14 bases between. Looked up from germline, CDR1 is MDHEN and CDR2 is SYDVKM. CDR3 length: 15 amino acids. This CDR3 is CASRQGSSNNSPLHF. The DNA of the CDR3 is TGTGCCAGCAGGCAGGGCTCATCCAATAATTCACCCCTCCACTTT.

This clonotype was seen a handful of times. The CDR3 loop reads CAISEPDKEGADTQYF. Here the CDR3 DNA reads TGTGCCATCAGTGAGCCGGACAAGGAAGGGGCAGATACGCAGTATTTT. The chain carries TRBV10-3 and TRBJ2-3, with a tentative D call TRBD1 (5 bases). CDR3 length: 16 amino acids. Trimming pared 2 bases from V and 4 bases from J, leaving 16 bases between. Germline V gene sequence: CDR1 ENHRY, CDR2 SYGVKD.

This clonotype was counted ten times or more. The chain joins TRBV30 to TRBJ2-7, with D tentatively TRBD2 (6 bases). The V gene lost 5 bases and the J gene lost 4 bases, with 21 bases spanning the gap. This CDR3 is built from 15 residues. CDR1 is GTSNPN, CDR2 SVGIG, per germline (reference sequence). CDR3 region: CAWVDRGGRKYEQYF. For the CDR3, the DNA is TGTGCCTGGGTCGACCGTGGGGGGAGAAAGTACGAGCAGTACTTC.

The chain recombines TRBV29-1 with TRBJ1-1; D may be TRBD1 (5 bases). The CDR3 length is 12 residues. Germline CDR1 reads SQVTM; CDR2 reads ANQGSEA. Trimming cost V 7 bases and J 1 base, with 10 bases left between them. The CDR3 here is CSARGGNTEAFF. As DNA, the CDR3 is TGCAGCGCGAGGGGCGGGAACACTGAAGCTTTCTTT.

The V call is TRBV7-3, the J call TRBJ1-2; possible D gene TRBD1, 6 bases. The CDR3 is 13 residues long. V was clipped by 11 bases and J by 4 bases, with 17 bases between them. From germline, CDR1 is SGHTA and CDR2 FQGTGA. CDR3 nucleotide sequence: TGTGCCGGCGGGCGGGACACGGGCTATGGCTACACCTTC. Encoded protein: CAGGRDTGYGYTF.

This clonotype has ten or more counts. The rearrangement joins TRBV29-1 to TRBJ2-1, with 11 bases that match TRBD2. J lost 10 bases, V lost 6 bases, and 5 bases had no gene match. The CDR3 loop spans 12 amino acids. Germline CDR1 is SQVTM and CDR2 is ANQGSEA. The CDR3 protein is CSVYGTSGEQFF. DNA of the CDR3: TGCAGCGTCTATGGGACTAGCGGCGAGCAGTTCTTC.

This clonotype was picked up many times. The chain couples TRBV7-6 to TRBJ2-7, with 7 bases that match TRBD2. Per the germline V gene, CDR1 is SGHVS and CDR2 is FNYEAQ. This CDR3 has 13 residues. The J segment lost 6 bases and the V segment lost 5 bases, leaving 7 bases of the junction unmatched. The CDR3 reads CASSPSWGGEQYF. The DNA for the CDR3 is TGTGCCAGCAGCCCAAGTTGGGGGGGCGAGCAGTACTTC.

This clonotype showed up many times. The rearrangement uses TRBV11-2 and TRBJ2-7; D possibly corresponds to TRBD2 (6 bases). The V gene's germline CDR1 is SGHAT and CDR2 FQNNGV. This CDR3 is built from 15 residues. Trimming took off 1 base at V and 1 base at J, with 11 bases between the two ends. CDR3 sequence (DNA): TGTGCCAGCAGCTTAGGCGGGGCGGCATCCTACGAGCAGTACTTC. Its protein is CASSLGGAASYEQYF. Based on the CDR3 plus reference TRBV11-2 and TRBJ2-7, the full variable domain is EAGVAQSPRYKIIEKRQSVAFWCNPISGHATLYWYQQILGQGPKLLIQFQNNGVVDDSQLPKDRFSAERLKGVDSTLKIQPAKLEDSAVYLCASSLGGAASYEQYFGPGTRLTVT.

The chain uses TRBV12-3 or TRBV12-4 and TRBJ1-6, with no clear D. Trimming stripped 3 bases from V and 7 bases from J, with 4 bases between. The CDR3 extends over 12 amino acids. The CDR3 sequence: CASSFENSPLHF. CDR3 nucleotide sequence: TGTGCCAGCAGTTTTGAGAATTCACCCCTCCACTTT.

This clonotype was detected a few times. This chain's CDR3 is CASSDGTGRHEKLFF. CDR3 DNA: TGTGCCAGCAGCGACGGGACAGGGCGACATGAAAAACTGTTTTTT. The chain has TRBV9 and TRBJ1-4, with TRBD1 identical over 9 bases. The J segment lost 6 bases and the V segment lost 3 bases, leaving 6 bases of the junction unmatched. This CDR3 has 15 residues. The germline V gene has CDR1 SGDLS and CDR2 YYNGEE.